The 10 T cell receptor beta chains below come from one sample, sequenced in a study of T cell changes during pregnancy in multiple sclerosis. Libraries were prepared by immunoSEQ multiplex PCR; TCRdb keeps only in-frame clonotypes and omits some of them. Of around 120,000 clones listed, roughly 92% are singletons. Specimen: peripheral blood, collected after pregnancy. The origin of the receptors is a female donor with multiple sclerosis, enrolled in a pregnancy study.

The CDR3 DNA sequence: TGCAGCGTTGAAGACTCGCCGGTCCGGGATGGCTACACCTTC. It specifies CSVEDSPVRDGYTF. This chain joins TRBV29-1 and TRBJ1-2; no definite D call. Per the germline V gene, CDR1 is SQVTM and CDR2 is ANQGSEA. Trimming took off 0 bases at V and 6 bases at J, with 14 bases between the two ends. The CDR3 length is 14 residues.

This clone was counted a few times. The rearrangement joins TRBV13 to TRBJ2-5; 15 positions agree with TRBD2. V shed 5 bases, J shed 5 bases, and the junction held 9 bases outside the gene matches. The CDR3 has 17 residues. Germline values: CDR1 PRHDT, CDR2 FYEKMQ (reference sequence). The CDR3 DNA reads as TGTGCCAGCAGCACGGGACTAGCGGGGGGCAGCGGGGAGACCCAGTACTTC. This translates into CASSTGLAGGSGETQYF. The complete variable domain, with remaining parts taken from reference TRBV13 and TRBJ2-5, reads AAGVIQSPRHLIKEKRETATLKCYPIPRHDTVYWYQQGPGQDPQFLISFYEKMQSDKGSIPDRFSAQQFSDYHSELNMSSLELGDSALYFCASSTGLAGGSGETQYFGPGTRLLVL.

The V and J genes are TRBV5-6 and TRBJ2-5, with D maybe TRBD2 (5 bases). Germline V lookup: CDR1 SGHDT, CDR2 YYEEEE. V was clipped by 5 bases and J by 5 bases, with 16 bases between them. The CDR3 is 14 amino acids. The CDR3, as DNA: TGTGCCAGCAGTAATGGAGACTATGGGGAGACCCAGTACTTC. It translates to CASSNGDYGETQYF.

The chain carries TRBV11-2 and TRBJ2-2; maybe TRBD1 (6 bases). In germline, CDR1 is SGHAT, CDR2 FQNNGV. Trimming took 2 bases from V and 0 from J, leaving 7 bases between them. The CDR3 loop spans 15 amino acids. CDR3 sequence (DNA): TGTGCCAGCAGCTTACCAGGGGCGAACACCGGGGAGCTGTTTTTT. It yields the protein CASSLPGANTGELFF.

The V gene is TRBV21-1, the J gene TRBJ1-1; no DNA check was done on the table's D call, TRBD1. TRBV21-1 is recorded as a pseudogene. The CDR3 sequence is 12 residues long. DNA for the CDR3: TGTGCCAGCAGGGACAGGGACACTGAAGCTTTCTTT. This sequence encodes CASRDRDTEAFF.

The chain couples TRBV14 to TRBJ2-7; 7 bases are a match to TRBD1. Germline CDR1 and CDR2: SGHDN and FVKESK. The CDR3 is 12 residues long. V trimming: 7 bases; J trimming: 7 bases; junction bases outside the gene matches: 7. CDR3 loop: CASNSGQTEQYF. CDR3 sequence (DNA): TGTGCCAGCAACTCGGGACAGACAGAGCAGTACTTC.

CDR3 protein: CASSEGGSQTDTQYF. CDR3 nucleotide sequence: TGTGCCAGCAGTGAAGGAGGCAGTCAGACAGATACGCAGTATTTT. V gene TRBV6-4 combines with J gene TRBJ2-3; a weak D match, TRBD2 (5 bases). The CDR3 loop spans 15 amino acids. Germline lookup yields CDR1 MRHNA and CDR2 SNTAGT. With 3 bases removed from V and 3 bases from J, the gap between germline ends came to 13 bases.

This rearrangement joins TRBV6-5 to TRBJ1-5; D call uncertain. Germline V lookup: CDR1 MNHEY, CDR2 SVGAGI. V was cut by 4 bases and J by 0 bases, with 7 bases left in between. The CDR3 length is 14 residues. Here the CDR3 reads CASSLTYSNQPQHF. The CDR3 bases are TGTGCCAGCAGTTTGACTTATAGCAATCAGCCCCAGCATTTT.

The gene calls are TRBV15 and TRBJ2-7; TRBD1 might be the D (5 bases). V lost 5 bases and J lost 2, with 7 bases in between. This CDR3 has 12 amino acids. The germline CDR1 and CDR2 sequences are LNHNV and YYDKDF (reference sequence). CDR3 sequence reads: CATSQGPYEQYF. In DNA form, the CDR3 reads TGTGCCACCAGCCAGGGCCCCTACGAGCAGTACTTC.

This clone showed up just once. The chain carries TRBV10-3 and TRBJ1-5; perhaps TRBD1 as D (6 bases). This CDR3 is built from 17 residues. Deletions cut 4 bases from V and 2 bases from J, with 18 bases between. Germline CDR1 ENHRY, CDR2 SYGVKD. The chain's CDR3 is CAISVTGPHSGNQPQHF. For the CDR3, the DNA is TGTGCCATCAGTGTGACAGGACCCCATTCGGGCAATCAGCCCCAGCATTTT.